This T cell receptor (beta chain) was identified during a study of cytomegalovirus exposure and HLA in healthy donors. Study-wide points: Another analysis was done later, and it associated approximately 18,000 TCR beta sequences with HLA alleles at 0.05 false discovery rate.

About this clone: The antigen is unknown.

60 Vbeta and 13 Jbeta primers were used in PCR. The method was immunoSEQ multiplex PCR; TCRdb's version includes in-frame clones alone and lacks a portion of them. The sample data list some 75,000 clones. Sequenced material: PBMCs. The receptor comes from a boy between 10 and 17 years old in good health and CMV-seronegative.

The CDR3 is CASSLGGTGNTEAFF. As DNA, the CDR3 is TGCGCCAGCAGCTTGGGGGGTACAGGAAACACTGAAGCTTTCTTT. V is TRBV5-1 and J is TRBJ1-1; D is possibly TRBD1 (5 bases). Deletions cut 0 bases from V and 2 bases from J, with 11 bases between. CDR1 SGHRS and CDR2 YFSETQ come from the germline V gene. CDR3 length: 15 residues.